These 9 T cell receptor beta chains were all obtained from the same sample, sequenced in a study of shared clonotypes between healthy human individuals. CD45RO-negative, CCR7-positively selected cells formed the naive CD8 fraction, excluding terminally differentiated effector memory CD45RA+ cells. The protocol was immunoSEQ multiplex PCR, while the TCRdb copy is restricted to in-frame clones and leaves out a portion. The sample consists of about 2 million clones, roughly 94% of them appearing once. The sequenced sample was naive CD8+ T cells sorted from blood. These receptors were collected from a man aged 18-30 years in good health.

The chain recombines TRBV30 with TRBJ2-7; 9 bases match TRBD2. Germline trimming cut 0 bases from V and 5 bases from J; bases unmatched to any gene: 8. Germline values: CDR1 GTSNPN, CDR2 SVGIG (reference sequence). The CDR3 spans 15 residues. The CDR3 sequence: CAWSVGSGGLDEQYF. CDR3 nucleotide sequence: TGTGCCTGGAGTGTTGGTAGCGGGGGACTCGACGAGCAGTACTTC.

This clone was picked up one time. This chain joins TRBV5-6 and TRBJ2-3; 9 bases match TRBD1. The germline V gene encodes CDR1 SGHDT and CDR2 YYEEEE. There are 15 residues in the CDR3. V shed 0 bases and J 5 bases; nucleotides not matched to a gene: 4. CDR3 sequence: CASSLVGTGQDTQYF. The DNA for the CDR3 is TGTGCCAGCAGCTTGGTAGGGACAGGGCAAGATACGCAGTATTTT.

This rearrangement joins TRBV10-1 to TRBJ2-1, with a weak D call TRBD2 (6 bases). The CDR3 runs 13 residues. Trimming removed 0 bases from V and 10 bases from J, with 10 bases in between. The V gene's germline CDR1 is WNHNN and CDR2 SYGVQD (reference sequence). CDR3 DNA: TGCGCCAGCAGTGAGTCGACGGGACTCGAGCAGTTCTTC. Translated, it gives CASSESTGLEQFF.

The chain uses TRBV4-1 and TRBJ2-1; D remains unclear. The CDR3 covers 17 residues. Germline loops: CDR1 MGHRA, CDR2 YSYEKL. The germline V and J ends were trimmed by 0 bases and 4 bases, with 16 bases remaining between them. The CDR3 bases are TGCGCCAGCAGCCAAGAAGTAGAACGGATAAAGTACAATGAGCAGTTCTTC. This codes for CASSQEVERIKYNEQFF.

The V gene is TRBV27, the J gene TRBJ1-1; TRBD1 matches at 10 bases. The V and J ends lost 8 bases and 4 bases, in that order; junction bases with no gene match: 7. CDR1 is MNHEY and CDR2 is SMNVEV in the germline V gene (reference sequence). The CDR3 has 14 residues. CDR3 amino acids: CASVLTGGVTEAFF. Here the CDR3 DNA reads TGTGCCAGCGTGTTGACAGGGGGCGTCACTGAAGCTTTCTTT.

The gene calls are TRBV7-2 and TRBJ2-5; 10 nucleotides line up with TRBD2. Germline V lookup: CDR1 SGHTA, CDR2 FQGNSA. The trim removed 5 bases at V and 5 bases at J, leaving 2 bases unmatched. The length of the CDR3 is 13 residues. CDR3 residues: CASSAGLAETQYF. As DNA, the CDR3 is TGTGCCAGCAGCGCGGGACTAGCGGAGACCCAGTACTTC.

The CDR3 loop reads CASSFRAGWKDTQYF. The CDR3 nucleotides are TGTGCCAGCAGTTTTCGAGCTGGGTGGAAAGATACGCAGTATTTT. This sequence joins TRBV27 and TRBJ2-3; D call uncertain. Trimming removed 3 bases at V and 5 bases at J, with 15 bases between. There are 15 residues in the CDR3. The germline V gene has CDR1 MNHEY and CDR2 SMNVEV (reference sequence).

The chain is built from TRBV5-5 and TRBJ1-3, with D possibly being TRBD1 (5 bases). Trimming stripped 4 bases from V and 4 bases from J, with 9 bases between. The CDR3 runs 13 residues. Per germline, CDR1 SGHKS and CDR2 YYEKEE (reference sequence). CDR3 in DNA: TGTGCCAGCAGCCGGGGACTGGGAAACACCATATATTTT. It yields the protein CASSRGLGNTIYF.

The chain is built from TRBV4-2 and TRBJ2-1, with D tentatively TRBD2 (6 bases). The CDR3 consists of 17 residues. V was pared by 1 base and J by 0 bases, with 13 bases between. Germline V gene sequence: CDR1 LGHNA, CDR2 YNFKEQ. For the CDR3, the DNA is TGTGCCAGCAGCCAAGGACAGACTAGTTCCTCCTACAATGAGCAGTTCTTC. This gives the protein CASSQGQTSSSYNEQFF.